This T cell receptor beta chain was recorded in a study of cytomegalovirus exposure and HLA in healthy donors. Each donor was nominally healthy when sampled (though unrecorded immune exposures were likely). Trimming shortened V by 3 bases and J by 5 bases, and 11 bases separated the two germline ends. CDR1 is SGHDN, CDR2 FVKESK, per germline. CDR3 length equals 14 residues. Use of 60 Vbeta and 13 Jbeta primers characterized the PCR. Repertoires were generated with immunoSEQ multiplex PCR, while TCRdb's copy carries only in-frame clones and drops some. The sample lists about 130,000 clones, roughly 78% occurring once. On this clone: Antigen: not known.

Study-wide results and limits: TRBV6-2, TRBV6-3 and other indistinguishable V segments were excluded.

Sequenced material: PBMCs. This clonotype was sampled from a man aged 25-45 years in good health and CMV-seronegative. The chain carries TRBV14 and TRBJ2-1, with D possibly TRBD2 on 6 matching bases. The CDR3: CASSQTSPDNEQFF. The CDR3 DNA reads TGTGCCAGCAGCCAGACTAGTCCCGACAATGAGCAGTTCTTC.